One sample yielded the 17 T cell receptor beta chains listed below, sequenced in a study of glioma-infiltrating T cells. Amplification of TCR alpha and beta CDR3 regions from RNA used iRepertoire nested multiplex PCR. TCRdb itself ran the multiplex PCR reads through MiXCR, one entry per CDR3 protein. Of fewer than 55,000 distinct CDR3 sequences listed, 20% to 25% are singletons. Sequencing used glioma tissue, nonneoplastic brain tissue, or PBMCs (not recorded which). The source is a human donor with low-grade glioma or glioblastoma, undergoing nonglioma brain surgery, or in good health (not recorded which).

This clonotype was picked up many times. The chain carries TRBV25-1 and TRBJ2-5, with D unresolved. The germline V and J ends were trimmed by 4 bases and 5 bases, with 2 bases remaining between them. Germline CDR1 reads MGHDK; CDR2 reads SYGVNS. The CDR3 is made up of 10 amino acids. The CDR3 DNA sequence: TGTGCCAGCAGTGGTGAGACCCAGTACTTC. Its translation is CASSGETQYF.

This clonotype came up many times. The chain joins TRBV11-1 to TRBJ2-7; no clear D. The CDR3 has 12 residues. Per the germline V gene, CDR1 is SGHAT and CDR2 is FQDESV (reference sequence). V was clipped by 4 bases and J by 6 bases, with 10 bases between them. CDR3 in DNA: TGTGCCAGCAGCTGGGAACGCGGCGAGCAGTACGTC. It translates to CASSWERGEQYV.

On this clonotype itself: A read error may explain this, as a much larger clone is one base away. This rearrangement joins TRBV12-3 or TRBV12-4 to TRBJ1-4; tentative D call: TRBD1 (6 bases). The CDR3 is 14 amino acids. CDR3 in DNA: TGTGCCAGCACGGTGCGGGGGGCAGATGAAAAACTGCTTTTT. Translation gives CASTVRGADEKLLF.

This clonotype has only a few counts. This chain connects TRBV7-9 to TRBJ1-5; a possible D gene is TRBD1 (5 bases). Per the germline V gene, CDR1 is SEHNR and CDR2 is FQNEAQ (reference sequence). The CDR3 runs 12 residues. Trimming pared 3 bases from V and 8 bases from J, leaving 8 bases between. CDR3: CASSFGGKPQHF. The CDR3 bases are TGTGCCAGCAGCTTCGGGGGGAAGCCCCAGCATTTT.

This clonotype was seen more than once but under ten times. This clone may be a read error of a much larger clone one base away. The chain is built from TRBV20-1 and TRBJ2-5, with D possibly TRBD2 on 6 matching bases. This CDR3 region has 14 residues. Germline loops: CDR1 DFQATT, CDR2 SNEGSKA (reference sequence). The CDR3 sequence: CSALDSYSGETKYF. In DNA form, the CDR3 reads TGCAGTGCTCTCGATAGCTATTCGGGAGAGACCAAGTACTTC.

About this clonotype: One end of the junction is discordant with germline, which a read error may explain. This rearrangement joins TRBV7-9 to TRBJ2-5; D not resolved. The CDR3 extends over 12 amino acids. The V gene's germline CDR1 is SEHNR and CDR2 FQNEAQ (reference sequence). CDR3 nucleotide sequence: TGTGCCAGCAGCTTAATCCAAGAGACCCGGTACTTC. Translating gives CASSLIQETRYF.

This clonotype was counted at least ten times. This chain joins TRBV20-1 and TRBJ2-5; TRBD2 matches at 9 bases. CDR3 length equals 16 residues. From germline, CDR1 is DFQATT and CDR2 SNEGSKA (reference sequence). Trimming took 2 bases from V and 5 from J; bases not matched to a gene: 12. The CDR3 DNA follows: TGCAGTGCTAGAAGGGCTAGCGGGGACATCGTGGAGACCCAGTACTTC. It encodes CSARRASGDIVETQYF.

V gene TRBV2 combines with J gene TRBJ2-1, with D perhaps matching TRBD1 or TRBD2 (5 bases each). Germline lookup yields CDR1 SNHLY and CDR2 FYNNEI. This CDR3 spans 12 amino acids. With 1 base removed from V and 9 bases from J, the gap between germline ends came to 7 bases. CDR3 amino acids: CASSEGGREQFF. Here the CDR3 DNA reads TGTGCCAGCAGTGAAGGGGGACGTGAGCAGTTCTTC.

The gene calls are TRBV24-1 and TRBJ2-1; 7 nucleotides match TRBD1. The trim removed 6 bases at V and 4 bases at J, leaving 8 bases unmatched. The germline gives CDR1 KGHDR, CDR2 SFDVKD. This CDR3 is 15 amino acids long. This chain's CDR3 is CATSRWDSSYNEQFF. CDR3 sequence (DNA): TGTGCCACCAGTCGGTGGGACAGTAGTTACAATGAGCAGTTCTTC.

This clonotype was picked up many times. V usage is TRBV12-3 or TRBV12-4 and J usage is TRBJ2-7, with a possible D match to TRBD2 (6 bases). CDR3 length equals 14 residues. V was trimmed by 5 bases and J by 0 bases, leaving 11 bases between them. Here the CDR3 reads CASSRAGSSYEQYF. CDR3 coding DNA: TGTGCCAGCAGTCGAGCCGGGAGCTCCTACGAGCAGTACTTC.

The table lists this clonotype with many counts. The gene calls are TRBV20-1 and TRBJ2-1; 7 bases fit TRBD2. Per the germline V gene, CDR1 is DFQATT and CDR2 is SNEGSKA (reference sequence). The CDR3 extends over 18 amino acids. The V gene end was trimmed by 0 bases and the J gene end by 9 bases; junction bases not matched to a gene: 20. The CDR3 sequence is CSAREWASGSITFGEQFF. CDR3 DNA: TGCAGTGCTAGAGAATGGGCTAGCGGTAGCATCACGTTTGGTGAGCAGTTCTTC.

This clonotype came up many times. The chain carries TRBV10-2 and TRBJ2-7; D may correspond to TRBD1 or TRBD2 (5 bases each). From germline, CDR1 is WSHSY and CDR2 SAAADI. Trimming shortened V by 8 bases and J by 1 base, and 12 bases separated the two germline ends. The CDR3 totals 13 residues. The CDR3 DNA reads TGCGCCAGCCACCGGGACCCATCCTACGAGCAGTACTTC. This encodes CASHRDPSYEQYF.

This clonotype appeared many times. The CDR3 nucleotides read TGTGCCAGCGCACTCCCCCGGGACAGGGCAACCAACGAGCAGTACTTC. This translates into CASALPRDRATNEQYF. The V and J genes are TRBV7-9 and TRBJ2-7, with 9 bases fitting TRBD1. CDR1 and CDR2 (germline): SEHNR, FQNEAQ (reference sequence). V was clipped by 8 bases and J by 5 bases; unmatched bases: 16. The CDR3 consists of 16 residues.

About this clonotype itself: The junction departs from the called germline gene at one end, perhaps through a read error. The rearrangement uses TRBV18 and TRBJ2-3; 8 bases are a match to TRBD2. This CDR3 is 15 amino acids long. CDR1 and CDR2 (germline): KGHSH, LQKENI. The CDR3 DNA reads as TGTGCCCGCTCCCCCTGGACTAGCCGGATAGATACGCAGTATTTT. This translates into CARSPWTSRIDTQYF.

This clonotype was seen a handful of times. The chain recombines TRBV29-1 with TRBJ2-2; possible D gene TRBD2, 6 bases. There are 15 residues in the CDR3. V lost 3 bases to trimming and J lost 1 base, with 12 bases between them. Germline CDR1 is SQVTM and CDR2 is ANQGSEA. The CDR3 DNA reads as TGCAGCGTTGATTCCGGGACTGGGAACACCGGGGAGCTGTTTTTT. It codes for CSVDSGTGNTGELFF.

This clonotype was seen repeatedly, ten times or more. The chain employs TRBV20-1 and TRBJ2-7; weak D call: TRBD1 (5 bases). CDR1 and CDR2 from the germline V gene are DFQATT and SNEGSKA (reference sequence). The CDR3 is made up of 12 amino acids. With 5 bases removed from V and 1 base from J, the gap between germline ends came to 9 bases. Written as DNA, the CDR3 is TGCAGTGCTCCGGACACTTCCTACGAGCAGTACTTC. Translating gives CSAPDTSYEQYF.

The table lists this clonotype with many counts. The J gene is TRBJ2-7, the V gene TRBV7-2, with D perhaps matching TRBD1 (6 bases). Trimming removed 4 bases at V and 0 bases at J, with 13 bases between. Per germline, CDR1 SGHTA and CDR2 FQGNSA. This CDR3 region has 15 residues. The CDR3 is CASSSTGLSSYEQYF. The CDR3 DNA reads TGTGCCAGCAGCTCAACAGGGCTGAGCTCCTACGAGCAGTACTTC.